One sample yielded the 6 T cell receptor beta chains listed below, sequenced in a study of CD8 T cells in Susac syndrome. About 0.5 to 1 ug RNA was reverse transcribed with random hexamers. TCRdb re-derived calls from the immunoSEQ multiplex PCR reads in MiXCR, one entry per CDR3 protein. The sample lists about 110,000 distinct CDR3 sequences, roughly 95% seen once, with approximately 0.093% in the top ten. The specimen sequenced was CD4+ T cells from PBMCs. The receptors come from a human donor in good health.

This chain joins TRBV15 and TRBJ2-2; D unclear. The CDR3 spans 12 residues. Germline V gene data show CDR1 as LNHNV and CDR2 as YYDKDF (reference sequence). With 4 bases removed from V and 6 bases from J, the gap between germline ends came to 6 bases. CDR3 amino acids: CATSIFPGELFF. Written as DNA, the CDR3 is TGTGCCACCAGCATATTTCCCGGGGAGCTGTTTTTT.

V usage is TRBV10-3 and J usage is TRBJ2-7, with D possibly TRBD1 on 6 matching bases. CDR3 size: 13 residues. Germline lookup yields CDR1 ENHRY and CDR2 SYGVKD. V lost 5 bases, J lost 4 bases, and 12 bases lay in between. The CDR3, as DNA: TGTGCCATCAGTAGACAGGAATGGTACGAGCAGTACTTC. Residues: CAISRQEWYEQYF.

The chain recombines TRBV29-1 with TRBJ2-7; D is unresolved. CDR1 and CDR2 from the germline V gene are SQVTM and ANQGSEA. Trimming removed 0 bases from V and 7 bases from J, with 16 bases in between. The CDR3 length is 14 residues. The CDR3 sequence: CSVEDGTHTQEQYF. The CDR3 bases are TGCAGCGTTGAAGATGGCACCCATACTCAAGAGCAGTACTTC.

The rearrangement joins TRBV29-1 to TRBJ2-7; D ambiguous. The length of the CDR3 is 13 residues. The V end was cut by 3 bases, the J end by 5 bases, with 14 bases between. The germline V gene encodes CDR1 SQVTM and CDR2 ANQGSEA. The CDR3 region has the DNA TGCAGCGTTGAGGACGGTCCCCTAAACGAGCAGTACTTC. This codes for CSVEDGPLNEQYF.

This rearrangement joins TRBV29-1 to TRBJ2-6; D is undetermined. Looked up from germline, CDR1 is SQVTM and CDR2 is ANQGSEA. This CDR3 region has 15 residues. Trimming stripped 0 bases from V and 0 bases from J, with 6 bases between. The CDR3 DNA follows: TGCAGCGTTGAAGACAATAACTCTGGGGCCAACGTCCTGACTTTC. Amino acids: CSVEDNNSGANVLTF.

The rearrangement uses TRBV5-4 and TRBJ2-3; no firm D call. Germline V gives CDR1 SGHNT, CDR2 YYREEE (reference sequence). There are 14 residues in the CDR3. V was pared by 0 bases and J by 0 bases, with 5 bases between. The CDR3 is CASSLGLSTDTQYF. CDR3 in DNA: TGTGCCAGCAGCTTGGGGCTGAGCACAGATACGCAGTATTTT.